This is a list of T cell receptor beta chains from one sample in a study of blood T cell repertoires in COVID-19. Sequencing was performed with immunoSEQ multiplex PCR; in TCRdb, only in-frame clones are kept and a portion is missing. Counted here are about 350,000 clones, 89% occurring once; the ten biggest clones make up about 3.9%. Sequencing used peripheral blood. These receptors all stem from a woman in her sixties with COVID-19, enrolled during active disease. Both conserved end residues are part of each CDR3. D genes are given only for firm matches. Only some rows state a clone size, as once, few, many or a class for expanded clones.

V,size,J,D,DNA,CDR3
TRBV10-3,.,TRBJ1-3,TRBD1,TGTGCCATCAGTGAAGGGGACAGGGGCGGTGGAAACACCATATATTTT,CAISEGDRGGGNTIYF
TRBV11-2,.,TRBJ1-2,.,TGTGCCAGCAGCCCGACAGCTGGCGACTATGGCTACACCTTC,CASSPTAGDYGYTF
TRBV28,.,TRBJ2-3,.,TGTGCCAGCAGAAACCCGGCGGGTAAGACAGATACGCAGTATTTT,CASRNPAGKTDTQYF
TRBV4-2,.,TRBJ2-5,TRBD2,TGTGCCAGCAGCCAAGGGGCTAGCGGGGTCGGGGAGACCCAGTACTTC,CASSQGASGVGETQYF
TRBV19,.,TRBJ2-1,TRBD2,TGTGCCAGTAGTACTGGGACTAGCGGGGGCTCCTACAATGAGCAGTTCTTC,CASSTGTSGGSYNEQFF
TRBV10-3,.,TRBJ1-1,TRBD1,TGTGCCATCAGCGGACAGGGAGGTCGAGACACTGAAGCTTTCTTT,CAISGQGGRDTEAFF
TRBV5-1,.,TRBJ1-2,TRBD1,TGCGCCAGCAGTCGGACAGGGACCGCTAACTATGGCTACACCTTC,CASSRTGTANYGYTF
TRBV6-5,.,TRBJ2-3,.,TGTGCCAGCATGCGGTGGGATACGCAGTATTTT,CASMRWDTQYF
TRBV18,.,TRBJ1-2,TRBD1,TGTGCCAGCTCACCGGCCGGGACAGGGGGCGCCCCCTATGGCTACACCTTC,CASSPAGTGGAPYGYTF
TRBV30,.,TRBJ1-5,TRBD1,TGTGCCTGGAGTGGGCGACAGGGGTGGCAGCCCCAGCATTTT,CAWSGRQGWQPQHF
TRBV4-2,.,TRBJ2-7,TRBD1,TGTGCCAGCAGCCAGCTCTCCGGGACAGTGAGCTCCTACGAGCAGTACTTC,CASSQLSGTVSSYEQYF
TRBV28,.,TRBJ1-1,.,TGTGCCAGCAATGTGGGGCCCACTGAAGCTTTCTTT,CASNVGPTEAFF
TRBV19,few,TRBJ2-1,.,TGTGCCAGTAGTAGCCACCGGACTGTCTCCTACAATGAGCAGTTCTTC,CASSSHRTVSYNEQFF
TRBV5-8,.,TRBJ1-6,.,TGTGCCAGCAGCCCTCAGGGGTATAATTCACCCCTCCACTTT,CASSPQGYNSPLHF
TRBV6-6,.,TRBJ1-1,.,TGTGCCAGCCTACAGGGCACGAACACTGAAGCTTTCTTT,CASLQGTNTEAFF
TRBV5-6,.,TRBJ1-1,.,TGTGCCAGCAGCTTGGACATAGGCGGGAATCGAGCTTTCTTT,CASSLDIGGNRAFF
TRBV5-1,.,TRBJ2-3,TRBD1,TGCGCCAGCAGCAGAACCGGGACAGCTTTCACAGATACGCAGTATTTT,CASSRTGTAFTDTQYF
TRBV19,.,TRBJ1-2,.,TGTGCCACTAAGACAGACCTCTATGGCTACACCTTC,CATKTDLYGYTF
TRBV5-1,.,TRBJ1-1,.,TGCGCCAGCAGCTTCGGTAGGAACACTGAAGCTTTCTTT,CASSFGRNTEAFF
TRBV15,.,TRBJ2-2,.,TGTGCCACCAGCATCGGGACTCCGAACACCGGGGAGCTGTTTTTT,CATSIGTPNTGELFF
TRBV2,.,TRBJ1-2,.,TGTGCCAGCAGGTCCCCTCCCGGGAGGGATTATGGCTACACCTTC,CASRSPPGRDYGYTF
TRBV4-1,once,TRBJ2-1,.,TGCGCCAGCAGCCCTTTAGGGGTTGGTAATGAGCAGTTCTTC,CASSPLGVGNEQFF
TRBV7-2,.,TRBJ1-1,.,TGTGCCAGCAGCCCTCGGACAACGCTGAACACTGAAGCTTTCTTT,CASSPRTTLNTEAFF